This T cell receptor beta chain is from a study of sequential checkpoint blockade in melanoma. Treatment noted: randomized to nivolumab then ipilimumab (arm A) or the reverse (arm B). This CDR3 contains 14 residues. Trimming stripped 7 bases from V and 5 bases from J, with 17 bases between. CDR1 and CDR2 (germline): SGHAT, FQDESV (reference sequence). TCRdb keeps only in-frame clones here, not all; method: immunoSEQ multiplex PCR. The data contain under 20,000 clones, roughly 70% of them singletons. The sample consisted of CD8+ T cells sorted from blood (inferred from file names), taken from a patient given nivolumab and ipilimumab in sequence. The chain has TRBV11-1 and TRBJ2-5; the D gene is possibly TRBD2 (7 bases). The sequence came from a human donor with melanoma. CDR3 DNA sequence: TGTGCCAGCACCGGTGGGGGGGCGTTGGAGACCCAGTACTTC. Translation: CASTGGGALETQYF.